These 11 T cell receptor beta chains share one sample of origin, sequenced in a study of radiation and T cells in renal cell carcinoma (dated by TCRdb to about 2020). This specimen's time point label, per the study, means: tumor resected at nephrectomy. Read against the paper, the sample's treatment or condition label means: treatment-naive control, cytoreductive nephrectomy. The library was prepared using the immunoSEQ multiplex PCR assay. Entries here come from immuneACCESS through TCRdb and include only in-frame sequences with V and J called. Some clones fail to appear in such tables; in the studies checked, an unresolved V gene covers under half of the shortfall, and the cause of the remainder is unknown. Counted in this sample were around 23,000 clones; roughly half of them appeared once. The ten biggest clones cover roughly a fifth of the sample. The sequences come from tumor tissue, collected from a patient whose treatment was nephrectomy without radiotherapy. The receptors originated from a human donor with renal cell carcinoma.

The V gene is TRBV7-2, the J gene TRBJ2-2; D ambiguous. The CDR3 is made up of 13 amino acids. The V gene's germline CDR1 is SGHTA and CDR2 FQGNSA. V lost 1 base to trimming and J lost 5 bases, with 5 bases between them. CDR3 protein: CASSLDGTGELFF. CDR3 DNA: TGTGCCAGCAGCTTAGATGGGACCGGGGAGCTGTTTTTT.

This clone was observed once. This chain uses TRBV5-6 with TRBJ2-2; the D gene is possibly TRBD1 (6 bases). The CDR3 consists of 15 residues. Germline CDR1 and CDR2: SGHDT and YYEEEE. V lost 0 bases and J 5 bases, leaving 11 bases between the germline ends. This CDR3 is CASSLVRQETGELFF. The CDR3 bases are TGTGCCAGCAGCTTGGTGCGACAGGAAACCGGGGAGCTGTTTTTT.

This rearrangement joins TRBV27 to TRBJ1-1, with a possible D match to TRBD1 (5 bases). The germline V gene has CDR1 MNHEY and CDR2 SMNVEV (reference sequence). The CDR3 runs to 17 residues. V lost 5 bases and J 3 bases, leaving 22 bases between the germline ends. The CDR3 sequence: CASSKDIKLSGYTEAFF. The CDR3 DNA is TGTGCCAGCAGTAAGGACATAAAATTATCGGGGTACACTGAAGCTTTCTTT.

By its share, this clone is medium-sized. The J gene is TRBJ2-7, the V gene TRBV6-6, with a weak D call TRBD1 (5 bases). Germline assignment: CDR1 MNHNY and CDR2 SVGAGI (reference sequence). The CDR3 length is 12 residues. CDR3 amino acids: CVTRQGNYEQYF. The CDR3 DNA reads as TGTGTCACCAGGCAGGGTAACTACGAGCAGTACTTC.

The genes are TRBV6-1 and TRBJ1-2; D is undetermined. Germline loops: CDR1 MNHNS, CDR2 SASEGT. V was cut by 3 bases and J by 5 bases, with 16 bases left in between. The CDR3 is made up of 15 amino acids. The CDR3 DNA reads as TGTGCCAGCAGTGAGAACGTGGCAGTCGGATATGGCTACACCTTC. Amino acid sequence: CASSENVAVGYGYTF.

This chain joins TRBV30 and TRBJ2-7; 8 bases map to TRBD1. V shed 7 bases, J shed 4 bases, and the junction held 9 bases outside the gene matches. Germline values: CDR1 GTSNPN, CDR2 SVGIG (reference sequence). The CDR3 is 13 residues long. The DNA of the CDR3 is TGTGCCTCGAAGGGGCAGGGGGCTTACGAGCAGTACTTC. Translated, it gives CASKGQGAYEQYF.

The chain recombines TRBV10-3 with TRBJ1-2, with D tentatively TRBD1 (6 bases). This CDR3 has 15 residues. V lost 0 bases and J 4 bases, leaving 12 bases between the germline ends. Per germline, CDR1 ENHRY and CDR2 SYGVKD. The CDR3: CAISESMPGAYGYTF. In DNA form, the CDR3 reads TGTGCCATCAGTGAGTCGATGCCAGGGGCCTATGGCTACACCTTC.

The rearrangement uses TRBV7-2 and TRBJ1-2; 7 nucleotides match TRBD1. This CDR3 comprises 15 residues. Germline CDR1 SGHTA, CDR2 FQGNSA. V shed 4 bases and J 4 bases; nucleotides not matched to a gene: 9. CDR3 residues: CASSSSGSGGYGYTF. CDR3 DNA: TGTGCCAGCAGCTCCTCCGGATCAGGGGGCTATGGCTACACCTTC.

The chain couples TRBV6-5 to TRBJ1-1; no firm D call. Germline-derived CDR1 and CDR2 are MNHEY and SVGAGI. Trimming shortened V by 2 bases and J by 5 bases, and 12 bases separated the two germline ends. This CDR3 contains 14 residues. The CDR3 DNA sequence: TGTGCCAGCAGTTACCTCAGCGGAAGGACTGAAGCTTTCTTT. Encoded protein: CASSYLSGRTEAFF.

This sequence joins TRBV6-5 and TRBJ1-2; 7 bases agree with TRBD1. The J segment lost 3 bases and the V segment lost 10 bases, leaving 8 bases of the junction unmatched. The CDR3 runs 13 residues. Germline values: CDR1 MNHEY, CDR2 SVGAGI. The CDR3 here is CAIMAGGDYGYTF. CDR3 in DNA: TGTGCCATCATGGCAGGGGGGGACTATGGCTACACCTTC.

DNA for the CDR3: TGCGCCAGCAGCATCGGCGGTTATGAGCAGTTCTTC. Amino acids: CASSIGGYEQFF. The genes are TRBV5-1 and TRBJ2-1, with D uncertain. CDR1 and CDR2 (germline): SGHRS, YFSETQ. The germline V and J ends were trimmed by 4 bases and 8 bases, with 10 bases remaining between them. This CDR3 is 12 amino acids long. Full variable domain (remainder filled in from reference TRBV5-1 and TRBJ2-1): KAGVTQTPRYLIKTRGQQVTLSCSPISGHRSVSWYQQTPGQGLQFLFEYFSETQRNKGNFPGRFSGRQFSNSRSEMNVSTLELGDSALYLCASSIGGYEQFFGPGTRLTVL.